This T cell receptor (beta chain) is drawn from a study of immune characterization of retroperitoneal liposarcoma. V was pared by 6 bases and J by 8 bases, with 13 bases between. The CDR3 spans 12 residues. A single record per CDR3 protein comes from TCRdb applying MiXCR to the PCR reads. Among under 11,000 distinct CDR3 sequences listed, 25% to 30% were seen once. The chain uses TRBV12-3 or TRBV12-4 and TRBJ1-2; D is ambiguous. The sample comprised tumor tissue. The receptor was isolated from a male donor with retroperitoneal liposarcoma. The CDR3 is CASRTGPLGYTF. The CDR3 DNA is TGTGCCAGCAGGACCGGCCCCCTCGGCTACACCTTC.